Listed here is a single TCR beta chain. V was shortened by 0 bases and J by 2 bases, with 11 bases between the two germline ends. The CDR3 contains 16 residues. The V gene's germline CDR1 is MGHRA and CDR2 YSYEKL. Using immunoSEQ multiplex PCR, the repertoire was profiled, and TCRdb retains in-frame clones only, with some absent. The top ten clones hold 1.8% of a sample with about 110,000 clones, about three quarters of them seen once. These data originate in a study of blood T cell repertoires in COVID-19. Study-level information: Acute-phase and convalescent COVID-19 samples originated in the United States, Italy and Spain. Sources were T cells, B-cell-depleted T cells, or PBMCs; the material itself was cDNA or gDNA.

The sample consisted of peripheral blood. The receptor was isolated from a woman between 35 and 50 years old with acute or convalescent COVID-19. This chain connects TRBV4-1 to TRBJ2-1; D is unclear. The CDR3 here is CASSQETSSTYNEQFF. CDR3 coding DNA: TGCGCCAGCAGCCAAGAAACCTCCTCTACCTACAATGAGCAGTTCTTC.